The sequence of this T cell receptor beta chain was determined in a study of blood T cell repertoires in COVID-19. Study at large: COVID-19 samples, acute and convalescent, were from the United States, Italy and Spain.

Assignment of participants to cohorts was predicated upon participant-reported clinical history. In Cohort 3, a recovered donor had either two negative PCRs, clearance, or symptom resolution. Germline V lookup: CDR1 SEHNR, CDR2 FQNEAQ (reference sequence). V was shortened by 1 base and J by 4 bases, with 18 bases between the two germline ends. This CDR3 is built from 17 residues. Assay used: immunoSEQ multiplex PCR; TCRdb lists only in-frame clones, some missing. Among about 300,000 clones listed, around 86% were seen once. The chain recombines TRBV7-9 with TRBJ2-3; D possibly corresponds to TRBD1 (5 bases). This TCR came from a woman aged 40-49 years who had recovered from COVID-19. The sample comprised PBMCs or T cells enriched from blood (not recorded which). The CDR3 reads CASSLGHRTLGADTQYF. The CDR3 bases are TGTGCCAGCAGCTTAGGACATCGAACTCTAGGGGCAGATACGCAGTATTTT.